What follows are 22 T cell receptor beta chains derived from one specimen sequenced in a study of OX40 agonist ivuxolimab in advanced cancers. Using immunoSEQ multiplex PCR, the repertoire was profiled, and TCRdb retains in-frame clones only, with some absent. The table lists 35,000 to 40,000 clones, 80% to 90% of them singletons. Here the sequenced sample was CD4+ or CD8+ T cells sorted from blood, taken in a trial of the OX40 agonist ivuxolimab. The receptors derive from an adult with an advanced solid tumor such as melanoma, head and neck, liver or kidney cancer.

This chain joins TRBV19 and TRBJ1-4; 7 positions agree with TRBD1. Trimming removed 5 bases from V and 5 bases from J; junction bases left unmatched: 2. CDR1 and CDR2 (germline): LNHDA, SQIVND (reference sequence). This CDR3 contains 13 residues. The CDR3 DNA reads as TGTGCCAGTAGTGACAGGGTAAATGAAAAACTGTTTTTT. This codes for CASSDRVNEKLFF.

This clone was found once. J is TRBJ2-2 and V is TRBV4-1, with D possibly matching TRBD1 (5 bases). Germline assignment: CDR1 MGHRA and CDR2 YSYEKL. This CDR3 has 16 residues. The germline V and J ends were trimmed by 4 bases and 0 bases, with 12 bases remaining between them. The CDR3 coding sequence is TGCGCCAGCAGCCGTGCGGACACAACGAACACCGGGGAGCTGTTTTTT. It codes for CASSRADTTNTGELFF.

The chain carries TRBV12-5 and TRBJ1-1; tentatively, D is TRBD1 (5 bases). Germline assignment: CDR1 LGHNT and CDR2 FRNRAP. The CDR3 runs 16 residues. V gave up 4 bases and J gave up 0 bases, with 15 bases separating them. CDR3 bases: TGTGCTAGTGGTTATTTCGACAGCTTCATGAACACTGAAGCTTTCTTT. Amino acid sequence: CASGYFDSFMNTEAFF.

This rearrangement joins TRBV28 to TRBJ2-1; D is perhaps TRBD1 (5 bases). Germline V lookup: CDR1 MDHEN, CDR2 SYDVKM. The CDR3 sequence is 16 residues long. Trimming stripped 8 bases from V and 0 bases from J, with 17 bases between. CDR3 sequence: CASHNLVGRSYNEQFF. CDR3 coding DNA: TGTGCCAGCCACAACCTGGTGGGGCGCTCCTACAATGAGCAGTTCTTC.

The chain employs TRBV28 and TRBJ1-5; 9 positions agree with TRBD1. The junction had 3 bases not matched to a gene; V was cut back by 6 bases and J by 9 bases. Germline assignment: CDR1 MDHEN and CDR2 SYDVKM. This CDR3 has 12 residues. The CDR3 region is CASSLDRGPQHF. Here the CDR3 DNA reads TGTGCCAGCAGCCTGGACAGGGGGCCCCAGCATTTT. Together with reference TRBV28 and TRBJ1-5, the CDR3 gives the full variable domain: DVKVTQSSRYLVKRTGEKVFLECVQDMDHENMFWYRQDPGLGLRLIYFSYDVKMKEKGDIPEGYSVSREKKERFSLILESASTNQTSMYLCASSLDRGPQHFGDGTRLSIL.

This clone was detected a few times. This chain joins TRBV30 and TRBJ1-1; tentative D call: TRBD1 (5 bases). The germline V gene has CDR1 GTSNPN and CDR2 SVGIG (reference sequence). This CDR3 has 14 amino acids. The ends were cut back, 5 bases at V and 0 bases at J, with 13 bases in the middle. The CDR3 DNA reads TGTGCCTGGTCGGGACTAAGCATGAACACTGAAGCTTTCTTT. It yields the protein CAWSGLSMNTEAFF.

V and J are TRBV7-9 and TRBJ2-2; 7 bases fit TRBD1. With 5 bases clipped from V and 6 bases from J, the junction kept 9 bases outside the gene matches. The CDR3 length is 15 residues. From germline, CDR1 is SEHNR and CDR2 FQNEAQ (reference sequence). The CDR3 coding sequence is TGTGCCAGCAGCCCCCCGACAGGGATCCCCGGGGAGCTGTTTTTT. It yields the protein CASSPPTGIPGELFF.

The chain couples TRBV2 to TRBJ1-5; tentative D call: TRBD1 (5 bases). Per the germline V gene, CDR1 is SNHLY and CDR2 is FYNNEI. Trimming took off 3 bases at V and 3 bases at J, with 12 bases between the two ends. This CDR3 comprises 15 residues. CDR3 sequence (DNA): TGTGCCAGCAGTGAGGGGGAGGACACCAATCAGCCCCAGCATTTT. This encodes CASSEGEDTNQPQHF.

The genes are TRBV29-1 and TRBJ1-2; TRBD1 matches at 7 bases. CDR1 is SQVTM, CDR2 ANQGSEA, per germline. This CDR3 comprises 13 residues. Here the CDR3 reads CSATGPPDYGYTF. The DNA of the CDR3 is TGCAGTGCGACAGGGCCTCCGGACTATGGCTACACCTTC.

The chain recombines TRBV14 with TRBJ2-1; D unclear. CDR1 SGHDN and CDR2 FVKESK come from the germline V gene. V shed 4 bases and J shed 0 bases, with 4 bases lying between them. The CDR3 consists of 13 residues. The CDR3 spells CASSPFSYNEQFF. CDR3 sequence (DNA): TGTGCCAGCAGCCCCTTCTCCTACAATGAGCAGTTCTTC.

This clone was counted a single time. V and J are TRBV5-6 and TRBJ2-4; 9 bases are shared with TRBD1. The CDR3 is 17 residues long. Germline V gives CDR1 SGHDT, CDR2 YYEEEE. Unmatched junction bases numbered 16, after V lost 4 bases and J lost 8 bases. This CDR3 is CASSPGVDRGGADIQYF. Written as DNA, the CDR3 is TGTGCCAGCAGCCCCGGGGTGGACAGGGGAGGGGCAGACATTCAGTACTTC.

The V and J genes are TRBV7-6 and TRBJ2-7; 8 nucleotides align to TRBD1. The junction had 5 bases not matched to a gene; V was cut back by 4 bases and J by 0 bases. The CDR3 runs to 15 residues. CDR1 and CDR2 from the germline V gene are SGHVS and FNYEAQ. The CDR3 DNA follows: TGTGCCAGCAGCTCAGGGACAGGAAGCTCCTACGAGCAGTACTTC. It specifies CASSSGTGSSYEQYF. Drawing the rest from reference TRBV7-6 and TRBJ2-7, the complete variable domain is GAGVSQSPRYKVTKRGQDVALRCDPISGHVSLYWYRQALGQGPEFLTYFNYEAQQDKSGLPNDRFSAERPEGSISTLTIQRTEQRDSAMYRCASSSGTGSSYEQYFGPGTRLTVT.

J is TRBJ2-7 and V is TRBV5-5; the D gene could be TRBD1 or TRBD2 (5 bases each). This CDR3 is 14 amino acids long. CDR1 and CDR2 (germline): SGHKS, YYEKEE (reference sequence). V was trimmed by 0 bases and J by 4 bases, leaving 11 bases between them. The CDR3 is CASSLGRGVYEQYF. CDR3 DNA sequence: TGTGCCAGCAGCTTGGGGAGAGGGGTGTACGAGCAGTACTTC.

CDR3 region: CASSTTGVGTGELFF. In DNA, the CDR3 is TGTGCCAGCAGCACTACAGGGGTAGGCACCGGGGAGCTGTTTTTT. V usage is TRBV13 and J usage is TRBJ2-2, with 7 bases aligning to TRBD1. CDR1 is PRHDT and CDR2 is FYEKMQ in the germline V gene (reference sequence). V dropped 5 bases and J dropped 4; count of bases not matched to a gene: 7. The CDR3 sequence is 15 residues long.

J is TRBJ2-1 and V is TRBV7-6; D not certain. The CDR3 length is 12 residues. Germline V lookup: CDR1 SGHVS, CDR2 FNYEAQ. The V end lost 5 bases, the J end lost 8 bases, and 10 bases lay between the germline ends. In nucleotides, the CDR3 is TGTGCCAGCAGCCCTGAAGTCGATGAGCAGTTCTTC. Its translation is CASSPEVDEQFF.

The chain carries TRBV7-3 and TRBJ2-7; 8 nucleotides line up with TRBD1. CDR3 length: 13 residues. In germline, CDR1 is SGHTA, CDR2 FQGTGA. Trimming removed 5 bases from V and 5 bases from J; junction bases left unmatched: 5. Here the CDR3 DNA reads TGTGCCAGCAGCACGACAGGGGCTCACGAGCAGTACTTC. Encoded protein: CASSTTGAHEQYF.

This clone was recorded only once. The genes are TRBV30 and TRBJ1-2; perhaps TRBD1 as D (5 bases). The CDR3 runs 13 residues. Germline V gives CDR1 GTSNPN, CDR2 SVGIG (reference sequence). V lost 0 bases and J lost 8, with 13 bases in between. The CDR3 nucleotides read TGTGCCTGGAGTGTAGCCGGGGCCGACGGCTACACCTTC. Translated: CAWSVAGADGYTF. Full variable domain (remainder filled in from reference TRBV30 and TRBJ1-2): SQTIHQWPATLVQPVGSPLSLECTVEGTSNPNLYWYRQAAGRGLQLLFYSVGIGQISSEVPQNLSASRPQDRQFILSSKKLLLSDSGFYLCAWSVAGADGYTFGSGTRLTVV.

J is TRBJ1-2 and V is TRBV5-1; a possible D gene is TRBD1 (5 bases). CDR3 length equals 13 residues. Per germline, CDR1 SGHRS and CDR2 YFSETQ. Trimming shortened V by 2 bases and J by 6 bases, and 11 bases separated the two germline ends. Here the CDR3 DNA reads TGCGCCAGCAGCTTAAGGGGAGAGGATGGCTACACCTTC. Translation: CASSLRGEDGYTF.

The chain employs TRBV2 and TRBJ2-5; 8 bases match TRBD2. The CDR3 consists of 15 residues. Germline lookup yields CDR1 SNHLY and CDR2 FYNNEI. J lost 3 bases, V lost 4 bases, and 7 bases had no gene match. The CDR3 here is CASSGLVSGEETQYF. The CDR3 DNA sequence: TGTGCCAGCAGTGGTTTGGTTAGCGGGGAAGAGACCCAGTACTTC.

This clone was detected only once. The chain uses TRBV7-6 and TRBJ2-2; D unresolved. The CDR3 contains 16 residues. V shed 5 bases and J shed 4 bases, with 17 bases lying between them. Per germline, CDR1 SGHVS and CDR2 FNYEAQ. DNA of the CDR3: TGTGCCAGCAGCCCCCCAGTGGTCGCAGGCACCGGGGAGCTGTTTTTT. Its protein is CASSPPVVAGTGELFF.

Only one count was recorded for this clone. The rearrangement uses TRBV5-1 and TRBJ1-4; no definite D call. Germline assignment: CDR1 SGHRS and CDR2 YFSETQ. V was pared by 0 bases and J by 5 bases, with 11 bases between. The CDR3 is 15 amino acids. The chain's CDR3 is CASSLEINSNEKLFF. The CDR3 DNA reads TGCGCCAGCAGCTTGGAGATAAATTCCAATGAAAAACTGTTTTTT.

This rearrangement joins TRBV7-6 to TRBJ2-1; TRBD1 aligns across 8 bases. Germline CDR1 reads SGHVS; CDR2 reads FNYEAQ. The CDR3 runs 15 residues. Losses at the gene ends were 2 bases for V and 4 bases for J; bases not matched to a gene: 4. The CDR3 DNA follows: TGTGCCAGCAGCTTATCACAGGGGGTTTACAATGAGCAGTTCTTC. Its protein product is CASSLSQGVYNEQFF.